This T cell receptor (beta chain) was documented in a study of OX40 agonist ivuxolimab in advanced cancers. Study-level information: A mean age of approximately 58 years, range roughly 20 to 85, was recorded, and approximately 85% were male. Three patients showed partial responses: one hepatocellular carcinoma and two cutaneous melanoma cases. The study, taken as a whole, reports: Average numbers of expanded clones were greater in CD8+ T cells than in CD4+.

Sequencing was performed with immunoSEQ multiplex PCR; in TCRdb, only in-frame clones are kept and a portion is missing. The table shows around 74,000 clones, with under 95% occurring only once. Regarding this clone: Antigen specificity is unknown.

The CDR3 has 16 residues. CDR1 and CDR2 from the germline V gene are SGHTA and FQGTGA. V lost 1 base, J lost 0 bases, and 10 bases lay in between. Sampling of blood occurred at baseline, cycle 4 day 1, and cycle 7 day 1. The sequence was obtained from an adult with an advanced solid tumor such as melanoma, head and neck, liver or kidney cancer. The chain employs TRBV7-3 and TRBJ2-1; no clear D. Sequencing used CD4+ or CD8+ T cells sorted from blood, obtained in a trial of the OX40 agonist ivuxolimab. CDR3 residues: CASSLKGTASYNEQFF. CDR3 in DNA: TGTGCCAGCAGCTTAAAGGGAACAGCCTCCTACAATGAGCAGTTCTTC.